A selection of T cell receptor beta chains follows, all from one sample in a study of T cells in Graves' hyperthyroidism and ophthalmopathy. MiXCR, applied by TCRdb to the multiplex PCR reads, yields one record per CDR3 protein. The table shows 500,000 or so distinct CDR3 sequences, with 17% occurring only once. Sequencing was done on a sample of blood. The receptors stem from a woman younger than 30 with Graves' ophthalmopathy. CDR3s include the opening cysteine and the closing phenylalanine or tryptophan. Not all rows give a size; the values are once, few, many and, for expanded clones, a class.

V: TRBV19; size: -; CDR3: CASSWEWGGLYNEQFF
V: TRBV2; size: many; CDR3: CASTDRENTEAFF
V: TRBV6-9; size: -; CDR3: CASSYLGWFFYNEQFF
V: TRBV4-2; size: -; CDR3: CASSQEGLEYEQYF
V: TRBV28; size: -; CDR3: CATLIRGTLYQPQHF
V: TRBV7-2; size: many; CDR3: CASSLEGGLYEQYF
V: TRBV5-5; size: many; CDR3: CASSLVGSRPSYEQYF
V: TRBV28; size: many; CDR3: CASSSQPRAHEQFF
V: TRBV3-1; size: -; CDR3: CASSQVEDRVGETQYF
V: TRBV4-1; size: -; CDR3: CASSQWMGKAGNTIYF
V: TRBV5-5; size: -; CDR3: CASSPLPTGNTIYF
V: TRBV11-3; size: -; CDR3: CASSLGAGQQETQYF
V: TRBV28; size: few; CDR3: CASHGGTGLGYTF
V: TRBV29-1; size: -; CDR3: CSVAGLAGGGDTQYF
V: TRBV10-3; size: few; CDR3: CAISVEHRSYTF
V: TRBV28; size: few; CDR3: CASTPGTVYGYTF
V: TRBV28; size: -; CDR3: CASSLRTGANTEAFF
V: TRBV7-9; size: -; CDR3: CASSSDREDYEQYF
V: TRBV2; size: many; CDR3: CASSEGRGNTEAFF
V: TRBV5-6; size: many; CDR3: CASSSGEVGVIDNEQFF
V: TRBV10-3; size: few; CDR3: CAISPGRELFF
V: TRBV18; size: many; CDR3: CASSPGTSNHGYTF
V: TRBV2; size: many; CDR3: CASREGLAGDTGELFF
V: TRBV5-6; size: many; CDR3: CASSLGGTGTREQYF
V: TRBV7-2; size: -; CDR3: CASSLVGNSYNSPLHF
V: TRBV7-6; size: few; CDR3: CASSLEETQEQFF
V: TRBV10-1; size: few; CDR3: CASSPGQGASGNTIYF
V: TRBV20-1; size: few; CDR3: CSASGNTGELFF